Listed below are T cell receptor beta chains from one sample, sequenced in a study of beta chain features in type 1 diabetes. Libraries were prepared by immunoSEQ multiplex PCR; TCRdb keeps only in-frame clonotypes and omits some of them. This table holds 95,000 to 150,000 clones, roughly 15% found once. The sequencing sample was made of central memory CD4+ T cells from blood. These TCRs come from a man aged 30 to 45 with type 1 diabetes. Both conserved end residues are part of each CDR3. The D gene is left open where the match is weak. Expanded clones get a size class; other rows say once, few or many, or leave the size out.

V gene,clone size,J gene,D gene,CDR3 protein,CDR3 DNA
TRBV18,once,TRBJ2-7,TRBD1,CASSPRGTGPYEQYF,TGTGCCAGCTCACCAAGGGGGACAGGGCCCTACGAGCAGTACTTC
TRBV2,NA,TRBJ2-1,NA,CASAGGGAVNEQFF,TGTGCCAGCGCCGGCGGCGGAGCCGTCAATGAGCAGTTCTTC
TRBV6-6,few,TRBJ2-7,NA,CASRPGTQNYEQYF,TGTGCCAGCAGACCCGGGACTCAGAACTACGAGCAGTACTTC
TRBV20-1,NA,TRBJ2-5,NA,CSGGTIETQYF,TGCAGTGGCGGGACGATAGAGACCCAGTACTTC
TRBV7-6,few,TRBJ1-3,NA,CASSQDLSGNTIYF,TGTGCCAGCAGCCAGGACCTCTCTGGAAACACCATATATTTT
TRBV28,few,TRBJ2-7,NA,CASNRGLEQYF,TGTGCCAGCAACCGGGGACTCGAGCAGTACTTC
TRBV13,few,TRBJ1-2,NA,CASSLRGENYGYTF,TGTGCCAGCAGCTTACGCGGAGAAAACTATGGCTACACCTTC
TRBV9,few,TRBJ1-5,NA,CASSAGGPISNQPQHF,TGTGCCAGCAGCGCCGGGGGACCGATTAGCAATCAGCCCCAGCATTTT
TRBV6-5,NA,TRBJ2-3,NA,CASRAHSDTQYF,TGTGCCAGCAGGGCTCACTCAGATACGCAGTATTTT
TRBV5-1,few,TRBJ1-2,NA,CASSSTDYGYTF,TGCGCCAGCAGCTCGACAGATTATGGCTACACCTTC
TRBV18,few,TRBJ2-3,TRBD2,CASSRTGGPADTQYF,TGTGCCAGCTCACGGACGGGGGGGCCCGCAGATACGCAGTATTTT
TRBV7-2,NA,TRBJ2-3,NA,CASSLSRSTDTQYF,TGTGCCAGCAGCTTATCAAGAAGCACAGATACGCAGTATTTT
TRBV7-9,few,TRBJ2-5,TRBD2,CASSRGAGGQETQYF,TGTGCCAGCAGCCGCGGAGCGGGGGGGCAAGAGACCCAGTACTTC
TRBV7-7,few,TRBJ2-2,NA,CASTPEWSQYTGELFF,TGTGCCAGCACCCCAGAGTGGTCTCAATACACCGGGGAGCTGTTTTTT
TRBV30,few,TRBJ1-4,TRBD1,CARTSGQLNEKLFF,TGTGCCCGGACGTCGGGACAGCTTAATGAAAAACTGTTTTTT
TRBV7-2,few,TRBJ1-2,NA,CASSLVRGANYGYTF,TGTGCCAGCAGCTTAGTGCGGGGAGCTAACTATGGCTACACCTTC
TRBV4-2,few,TRBJ2-5,NA,CASSQNPSMSQETQYF,TGTGCCAGCAGCCAAAATCCCTCAATGTCCCAAGAGACCCAGTACTTC
TRBV6-1,few,TRBJ1-6,NA,CASSEEGGSPLHF,TGTGCCAGCAGTGAGGAGGGTGGTTCACCCCTCCACTTT
TRBV29-1,NA,TRBJ2-7,TRBD1,CSVEVDRDKQYF,TGCAGCGTTGAAGTTGACAGGGACAAGCAGTACTTC
TRBV7-9,once,TRBJ2-5,NA,CASRSGDRETQYF,TGTGCCAGCAGGTCAGGGGATCGAGAGACCCAGTACTTC
TRBV18,NA,TRBJ1-2,NA,CASSPTQGEGYTF,TGTGCCAGCTCACCAACTCAGGGAGAAGGCTACACCTTC
TRBV6-7,NA,TRBJ1-2,TRBD1,CASSFPLTGIRCDYGYTF,TGTGCCAGCAGTTTCCCCCTGACAGGGATTAGGTGTGACTATGGCTACACCTTC
TRBV28,NA,TRBJ2-7,NA,CARSSGLTSYEQYF,TGTGCCCGCAGTTCGGGACTGACCTCCTACGAGCAGTACTTC
TRBV2,few,TRBJ2-5,NA,CASSAWRETQYF,TGTGCCAGCAGTGCTTGGAGAGAGACCCAGTACTTC
TRBV29-1,few,TRBJ2-3,TRBD1,CSVTGGGIDTQYF,TGCAGCGTTACAGGGGGCGGTATAGATACGCAGTATTTT
TRBV30,many,TRBJ1-5,NA,CAWGQDQPQHF,TGTGCCTGGGGACAAGATCAGCCCCAGCATTTT
TRBV2,few,TRBJ2-5,NA,CASTVGGDETQYF,TGTGCCAGCACAGTGGGCGGGGATGAGACCCAGTACTTC
TRBV11-2,few,TRBJ1-2,NA,CASSSNVWVGYTF,TGTGCCAGCAGCTCCAATGTCTGGGTCGGCTACACCTTC